This TCR beta chain was captured by sequencing in a study of blood T cell repertoires in COVID-19. About the research overall: COVID-19 samples from acute and convalescent phases originated in the United States, Italy and Spain.

The CDR3 is 15 amino acids. Germline CDR1 reads LNHDA; CDR2 reads SQIVND (reference sequence). The J segment lost 11 bases and the V segment lost 5 bases, leaving 14 bases of the junction unmatched. How the authors handled the data: Amplified reference gene primers provided the basis for estimating nucleated cell counts. TCRdb's table, derived via immunoSEQ multiplex PCR, lists solely in-frame clones and lacks some. V, J and clone size derive from that table, while D and trimming were established from the DNA sequence. The sample includes 250,000 to 350,000 clones, about 89% seen only once; the top ten take about 5%. Those who participated ranged in age from roughly 18 to 89 years and resided in about two dozen US areas. Two negative PCRs, clearance, or symptom resolution had been documented for recovered Cohort 3 donors.

The sequenced sample was PBMCs or T cells enriched from blood (not recorded which). The source of this sequence is a woman in her twenties or thirties who had recovered from COVID-19. V usage is TRBV19 and J usage is TRBJ1-1, with 10 bases aligning to TRBD1. DNA for the CDR3: TGTGCCAGTAGTGGATTCGCCGGGACAGGGGATCGGGCTTTCTTT. As protein: CASSGFAGTGDRAFF.